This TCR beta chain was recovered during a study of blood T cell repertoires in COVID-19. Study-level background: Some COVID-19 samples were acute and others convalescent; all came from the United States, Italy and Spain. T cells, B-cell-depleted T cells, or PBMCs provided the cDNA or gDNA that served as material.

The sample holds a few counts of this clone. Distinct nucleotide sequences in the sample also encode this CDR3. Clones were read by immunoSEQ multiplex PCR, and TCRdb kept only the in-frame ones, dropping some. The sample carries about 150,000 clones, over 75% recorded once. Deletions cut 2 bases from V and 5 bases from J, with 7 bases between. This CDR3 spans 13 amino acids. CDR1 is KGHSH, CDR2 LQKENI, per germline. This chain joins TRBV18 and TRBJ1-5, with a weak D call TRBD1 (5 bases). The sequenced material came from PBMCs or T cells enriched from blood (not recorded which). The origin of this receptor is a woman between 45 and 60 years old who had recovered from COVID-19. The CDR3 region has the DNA TGTGCCAGCTCACCAGGAGGGGATCAGCCCCAGCATTTT. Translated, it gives CASSPGGDQPQHF. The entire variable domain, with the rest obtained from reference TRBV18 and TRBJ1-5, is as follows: NAGVMQNPRHLVRRRGQEARLRCSPMKGHSHVYWYRQLPEEGLKFMVYLQKENIIDESGMPKERFSAEFPKEGPSILRIQQVVRGDSAAYFCASSPGGDQPQHFGDGTRLSIL.